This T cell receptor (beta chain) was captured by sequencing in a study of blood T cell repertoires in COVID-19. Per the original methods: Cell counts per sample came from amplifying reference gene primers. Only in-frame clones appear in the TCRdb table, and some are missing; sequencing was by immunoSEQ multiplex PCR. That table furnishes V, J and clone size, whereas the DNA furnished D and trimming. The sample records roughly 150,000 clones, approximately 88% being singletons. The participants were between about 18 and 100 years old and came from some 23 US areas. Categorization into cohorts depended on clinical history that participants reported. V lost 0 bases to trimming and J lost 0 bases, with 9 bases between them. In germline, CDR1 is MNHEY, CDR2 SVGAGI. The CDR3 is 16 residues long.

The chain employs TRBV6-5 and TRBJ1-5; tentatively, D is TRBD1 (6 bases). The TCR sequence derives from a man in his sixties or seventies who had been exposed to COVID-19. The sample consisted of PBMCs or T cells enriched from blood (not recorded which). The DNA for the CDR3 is TGTGCCAGCAGTTACTCGACAGGTTATAGCAATCAGCCCCAGCATTTT. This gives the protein CASSYSTGYSNQPQHF.